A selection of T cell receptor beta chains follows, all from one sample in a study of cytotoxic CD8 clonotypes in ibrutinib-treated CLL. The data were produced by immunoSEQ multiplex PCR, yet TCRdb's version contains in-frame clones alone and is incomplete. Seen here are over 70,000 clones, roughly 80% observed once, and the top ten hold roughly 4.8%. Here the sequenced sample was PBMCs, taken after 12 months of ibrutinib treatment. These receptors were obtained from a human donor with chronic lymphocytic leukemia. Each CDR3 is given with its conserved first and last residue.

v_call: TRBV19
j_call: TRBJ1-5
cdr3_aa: CASTLHGAHGNQPQHF

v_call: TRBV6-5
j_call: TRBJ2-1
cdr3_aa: CASSYSMGGWNEQFF

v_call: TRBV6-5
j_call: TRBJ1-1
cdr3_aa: CASSSDGAEAFF

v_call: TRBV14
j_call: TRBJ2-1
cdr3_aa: CASSQFSGAYNEQFF

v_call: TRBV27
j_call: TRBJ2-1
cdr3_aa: CASTKRGAGTYNEQFF

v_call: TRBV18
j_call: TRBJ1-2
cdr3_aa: CASSRAAGLGGYTF

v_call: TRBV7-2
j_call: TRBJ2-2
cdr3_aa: CASSVGGANTGELFF

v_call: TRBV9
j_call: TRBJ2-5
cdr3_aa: CASSVVAGETQYF

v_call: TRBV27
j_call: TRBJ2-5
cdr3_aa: CASSFSPRETQYF

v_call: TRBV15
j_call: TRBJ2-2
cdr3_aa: CATSRGGQNTGELFF

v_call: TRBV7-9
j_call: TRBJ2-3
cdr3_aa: CASSPTIQRTDTQYF

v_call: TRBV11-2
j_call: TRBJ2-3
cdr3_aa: CASSPLAAGGDTQYF

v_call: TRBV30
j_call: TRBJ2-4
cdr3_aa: CAWSVAHHIQYF

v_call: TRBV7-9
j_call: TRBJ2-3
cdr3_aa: CASSLWAGGNTDTQYF

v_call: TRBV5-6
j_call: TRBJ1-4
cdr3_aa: CASSFQGQEKLFF

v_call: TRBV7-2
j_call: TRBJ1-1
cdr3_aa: CASSPGGWGNTEAFF

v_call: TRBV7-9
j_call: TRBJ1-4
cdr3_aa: CASSPAGREKLFF

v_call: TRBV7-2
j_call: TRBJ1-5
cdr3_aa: CASSLAQGSNQPQHF

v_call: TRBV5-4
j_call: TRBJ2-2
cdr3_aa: CASSFGQGATGELFF

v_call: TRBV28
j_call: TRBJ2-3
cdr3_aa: CASSLPPADTQYF

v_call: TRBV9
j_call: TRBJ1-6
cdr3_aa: CASSGSGTYNSPLHF

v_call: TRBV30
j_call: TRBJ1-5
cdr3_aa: CAWRQPQHF

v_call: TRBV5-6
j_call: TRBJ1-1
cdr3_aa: CASSLAGQGRTEAFF

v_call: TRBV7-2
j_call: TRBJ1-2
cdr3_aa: CASSLVAGTVGGYTF

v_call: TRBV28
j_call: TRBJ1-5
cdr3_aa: CASSPMTVRGNQPQHF

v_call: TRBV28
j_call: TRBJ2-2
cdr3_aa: CATRLGVTGELFF

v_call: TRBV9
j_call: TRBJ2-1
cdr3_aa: CASSVRLAGVEQFF

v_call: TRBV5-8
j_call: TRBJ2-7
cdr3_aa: CASSFSRVEQYF

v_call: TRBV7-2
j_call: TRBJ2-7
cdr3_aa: CASSLWDRSSYEQYF

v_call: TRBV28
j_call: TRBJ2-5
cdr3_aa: CASSWPGGQYF

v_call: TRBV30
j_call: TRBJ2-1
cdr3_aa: CAGTSGDPPTYNEQFF

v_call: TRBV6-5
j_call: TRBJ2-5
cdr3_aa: CASSYGRGRHQETQYF

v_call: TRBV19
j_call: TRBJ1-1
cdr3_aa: CASSPDRGWGDTEAFF

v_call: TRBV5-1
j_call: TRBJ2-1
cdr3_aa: CASSLVGGRWNEQFF

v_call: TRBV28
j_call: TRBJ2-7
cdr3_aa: CASSLGPGRPNYEEQYF

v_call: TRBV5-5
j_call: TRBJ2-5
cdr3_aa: CASSWRGRRFQETQYF